Shown below are 13 T cell receptor beta chains from a single sample sequenced in a study of cytomegalovirus exposure and HLA in healthy donors. Primers included in the PCR were 60 Vbeta and 13 Jbeta primers. This table comes from immunoSEQ multiplex PCR, and its TCRdb copy is limited to in-frame clones, with some not included. This table has about 230,000 clones, just under 80% appearing once. Sequenced input: PBMCs. The source is a boy between 10 and 17 years old in good health and CMV-seronegative.

The J gene is TRBJ2-3, the V gene TRBV6-5; D is unresolved. CDR3 length: 14 amino acids. Germline V gene lookup returns CDR1 MNHEY and CDR2 SVGAGI. The ends were cut back, 6 bases at V and 0 bases at J, with 10 bases in the middle. DNA for the CDR3: TGTGCCAGCAGCACCAGGTTTAGCACAGATACGCAGTATTTT. Protein product: CASSTRFSTDTQYF.

The chain has TRBV7-9 and TRBJ2-1; D may be TRBD2 (5 bases). The CDR3 is made up of 15 amino acids. Germline V CDR1 and CDR2: SEHNR, FQNEAQ (reference sequence). The ends were cut back, 8 bases at V and 4 bases at J, with 18 bases in the middle. The CDR3 reads CASHGIHENYNEQFF. As DNA, the CDR3 is TGTGCCAGCCACGGGATTCATGAAAATTACAATGAGCAGTTCTTC.

The sample holds a few counts of this clone. The chain couples TRBV7-6 to TRBJ1-4; possible D gene TRBD1, 5 bases. Trimming shortened V by 2 bases and J by 2 bases, and 6 bases separated the two germline ends. In germline, CDR1 is SGHVS, CDR2 FNYEAQ. The CDR3 spans 14 residues. The CDR3 coding sequence is TGTGCCAGCAGCTTACAGGGTACTAATGAAAAACTGTTTTTT. Translated, it gives CASSLQGTNEKLFF.

This clone has more than one count but fewer than ten. V is TRBV13 and J is TRBJ1-1; 10 bases line up with TRBD1. This CDR3 contains 16 residues. Germline trimming cut 2 bases from V and 5 bases from J; bases unmatched to any gene: 8. CDR1 is PRHDT and CDR2 is FYEKMQ in the germline V gene (reference sequence). CDR3 sequence reads: CASSLTETGGQTEAFF. Written as DNA, the CDR3 is TGTGCCAGCAGCTTAACCGAGACAGGGGGCCAAACTGAAGCTTTCTTT.

The rearrangement joins TRBV18 to TRBJ2-1; 8 nucleotides match TRBD1. The CDR3 has 16 residues. The trim removed 3 bases at V and 5 bases at J, leaving 9 bases unmatched. Per germline, CDR1 KGHSH and CDR2 LQKENI. The CDR3 region is CASSPRQGRWDNEQFF. Written as DNA, the CDR3 is TGTGCCAGCTCACCCCGACAGGGGAGATGGGACAATGAGCAGTTCTTC.

The table lists this clone with a count of one. This rearrangement joins TRBV7-6 to TRBJ1-2; 9 bases line up with TRBD1. Germline V lookup: CDR1 SGHVS, CDR2 FNYEAQ. The CDR3 spans 14 residues. J was trimmed by 5 bases and V by 7 bases; bases with no gene match: 8. The DNA for the CDR3 is TGTGCCAGCACTTTCCGGGACAGGGAGTATGGCTACACCTTC. It yields the protein CASTFRDREYGYTF. Based on the CDR3 plus reference TRBV7-6 and TRBJ1-2, the full variable domain is GAGVSQSPRYKVTKRGQDVALRCDPISGHVSLYWYRQALGQGPEFLTYFNYEAQQDKSGLPNDRFSAERPEGSISTLTIQRTEQRDSAMYRCASTFRDREYGYTFGSGTRLTVV.

The chain uses TRBV7-9 and TRBJ1-1, with a weak D call TRBD1 (6 bases). Trimming stripped 5 bases from V and 1 base from J, with 11 bases between. The CDR3 loop spans 14 amino acids. Germline CDR1 reads SEHNR; CDR2 reads FQNEAQ (reference sequence). In DNA, the CDR3 is TGTGCCAGCAGCACACAGGGTGAGAACACTGAAGCTTTCTTT. It specifies CASSTQGENTEAFF.

V gene TRBV18 combines with J gene TRBJ2-3; 8 bases line up with TRBD2. V gave up 0 bases and J gave up 0 bases; unmatched junction bases: 5. The CDR3 extends over 17 amino acids. Germline lookup yields CDR1 KGHSH and CDR2 LQKENI. The CDR3 DNA sequence: TGTGCCAGCTCACCACCGTTCGGGGGGGCGAGCACAGATACGCAGTATTTT. This codes for CASSPPFGGASTDTQYF.

The CDR3 reads CASSPPSGRDKKYF. The DNA for the CDR3 is TGTGCCAGCTCACCACCAAGCGGCCGGGATAAAAAGTACTTC. V is TRBV18 and J is TRBJ2-7; tentative D call: TRBD2 (5 bases). With 0 bases removed from V and 11 bases from J, the gap between germline ends came to 17 bases. Germline loops: CDR1 KGHSH, CDR2 LQKENI. CDR3 length: 14 residues.

The chain links TRBV16 to TRBJ2-2, with D possibly being TRBD2 (6 bases). The V gene lost 0 bases and the J gene lost 6 bases, with 11 bases spanning the gap. This CDR3 is built from 15 residues. CDR1 and CDR2 from the germline V gene are KGHSY and FQNENV. In DNA, the CDR3 is TGTGCCAGCAGCCAATCTTGGACGGGGGCCGGGGAGCTGTTTTTT. It encodes CASSQSWTGAGELFF.

V and J are TRBV19 and TRBJ2-7; TRBD2 agrees at 9 bases. The CDR3 is made up of 15 amino acids. Germline V gene data show CDR1 as LNHDA and CDR2 as SQIVND (reference sequence). Germline trimming cut 5 bases from V and 2 bases from J; bases unmatched to any gene: 7. The CDR3 DNA reads TGTGCCAGTAGTCCGCAGACTAGCGGAACCTACGAGCAGTACTTC. Residues: CASSPQTSGTYEQYF. The entire variable domain, with the rest obtained from reference TRBV19 and TRBJ2-7, is as follows: DGGITQSPKYLFRKEGQNVTLSCEQNLNHDAMYWYRQDPGQGLRLIYYSQIVNDFQKGDIAEGYSVSREKKESFPLTVTSAQKNPTAFYLCASSPQTSGTYEQYFGPGTRLTVT.

The chain links TRBV5-1 to TRBJ1-2; weak D call: TRBD1 (6 bases). CDR1 is SGHRS and CDR2 is YFSETQ in the germline V gene. The CDR3 loop spans 16 amino acids. Trimming removed 0 bases at V and 8 bases at J, with 20 bases between. CDR3 sequence (DNA): TGCGCCAGCAGCTTGGCTTCCGGGGGGCGGATAGAAGGCTACACCTTC. It specifies CASSLASGGRIEGYTF.

The chain carries TRBV6-5 and TRBJ1-2; perhaps TRBD1 as D (6 bases). CDR1 is MNHEY, CDR2 SVGAGI, per germline. V gave up 6 bases and J gave up 5 bases, with 16 bases separating them. This CDR3 spans 14 amino acids. The CDR3 DNA sequence: TGTGCCAGCAGGGGGCAGGGGTCTGAATATGGCTACACCTTC. Its protein is CASRGQGSEYGYTF.